This T cell receptor (beta chain) is drawn from a study of T cell responses to AZD1222 COVID-19 vaccine. J gave up 13 bases and V 1 base, and 3 bases lay outside the gene matches. The CDR3 consists of 13 residues. CDR1 is LGHNT, CDR2 FRNRAP, per germline. Clones were sequenced by immunoSEQ multiplex PCR, and TCRdb holds only the in-frame ones, with some missing. The top ten hold 6% to 8% of the sample, which has fewer than 150,000 clones, more than 75% seen once. This material consisted of peripheral blood, taken on day 0 of AZD1222 vaccination. The gene calls are TRBV12-5 and TRBJ2-1, with 11 bases lining up with TRBD2. This clonotype was sampled from an adult in good health. The CDR3 sequence is CASGLGGLAEQFF. CDR3 nucleotides: TGTGCTAGTGGTTTGGGGGGACTAGCGGAACAGTTCTTC.